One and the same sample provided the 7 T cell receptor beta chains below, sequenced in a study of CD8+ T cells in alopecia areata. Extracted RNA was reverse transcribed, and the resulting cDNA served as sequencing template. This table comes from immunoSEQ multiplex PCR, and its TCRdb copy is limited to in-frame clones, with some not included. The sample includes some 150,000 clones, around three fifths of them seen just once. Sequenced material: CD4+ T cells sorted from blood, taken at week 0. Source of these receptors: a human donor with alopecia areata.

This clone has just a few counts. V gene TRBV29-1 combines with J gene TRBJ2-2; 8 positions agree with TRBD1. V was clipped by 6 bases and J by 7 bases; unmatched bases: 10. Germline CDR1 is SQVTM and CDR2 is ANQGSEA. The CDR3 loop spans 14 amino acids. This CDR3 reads CSVTRQGTGGELFF. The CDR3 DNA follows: TGCAGCGTCACCCGACAGGGGACGGGCGGGGAGCTGTTTTTT.

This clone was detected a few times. DNA of the CDR3: TGCAGCGTTGAACACAGGGGAGGGTACTATGGCTACACCTTC. Amino acids: CSVEHRGGYYGYTF. The chain has TRBV29-1 and TRBJ1-2; 7 bases map to TRBD1. The CDR3 consists of 14 residues. Germline V gene sequence: CDR1 SQVTM, CDR2 ANQGSEA. Trimming took 2 bases from V and 3 from J; bases not matched to a gene: 6.

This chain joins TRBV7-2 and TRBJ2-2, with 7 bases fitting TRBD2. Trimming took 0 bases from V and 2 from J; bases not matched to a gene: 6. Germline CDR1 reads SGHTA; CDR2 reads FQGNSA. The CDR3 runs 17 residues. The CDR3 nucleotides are TGTGCCAGCAGCTTAGCGAGTCGCGGGGGAAACACCGGGGAGCTGTTTTTT. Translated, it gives CASSLASRGGNTGELFF. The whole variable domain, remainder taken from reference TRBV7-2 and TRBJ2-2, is GAGVSQSPSNKVTEKGKDVELRCDPISGHTALYWYRQSLGQGLEFLIYFQGNSAPDKSGLPSDRFSAERTGGSVSTLTIQRTQQEDSAVYLCASSLASRGGNTGELFFGEGSRLTVL.

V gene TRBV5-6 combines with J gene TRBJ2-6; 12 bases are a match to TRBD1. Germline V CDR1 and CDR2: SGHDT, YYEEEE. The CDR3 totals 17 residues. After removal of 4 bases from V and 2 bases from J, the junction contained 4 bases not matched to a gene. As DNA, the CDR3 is TGTGCCAGCAGCCCCGGGACAGGGGGCGCTGGGGCCAACGTCCTGACTTTC. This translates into CASSPGTGGAGANVLTF.

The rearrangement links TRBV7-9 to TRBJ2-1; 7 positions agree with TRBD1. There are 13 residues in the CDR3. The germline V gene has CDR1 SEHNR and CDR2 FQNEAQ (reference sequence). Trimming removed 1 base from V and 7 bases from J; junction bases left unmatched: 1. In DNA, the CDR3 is TGTGCCAGCAGCTTAGGACAGGGTAATGAGCAGTTCTTC. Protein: CASSLGQGNEQFF.

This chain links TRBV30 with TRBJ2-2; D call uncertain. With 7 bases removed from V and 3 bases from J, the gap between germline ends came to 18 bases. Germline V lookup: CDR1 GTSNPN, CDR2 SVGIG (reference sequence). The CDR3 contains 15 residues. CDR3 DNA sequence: TGTGCCTACACCGCCTTAACGACTCACACCGGGGAGCTGTTTTTT. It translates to CAYTALTTHTGELFF.

The CDR3 region is CSVVGTMNYGYTF. For the CDR3, the DNA is TGCAGCGTTGTCGGCACAATGAACTATGGCTACACCTTC. V and J are TRBV29-1 and TRBJ1-2, with D unclear. The V end was cut by 4 bases, the J end by 2 bases, with 11 bases between. This CDR3 contains 13 residues. Germline lookup yields CDR1 SQVTM and CDR2 ANQGSEA.